The 9 T cell receptor beta chains below all came from one sample that was sequenced in a study of beta chain features in type 1 diabetes. As every portion of the isolated RNA was reverse transcribed, the sequencing read expressed TCRB transcripts. Method: immunoSEQ multiplex PCR; TCRdb's copy keeps in-frame clones and lacks some. Of roughly 610,000 clones listed, around 15% are singletons. The sequenced sample consisted of naive CD4+ T cells from blood. The origin of the receptors is a man between 18 and 35 years old in good health.

DNA of the CDR3: TGCGCCAGCAGCGTTGGGCGGGGAACGGCCAACACTGAAGCTTTCTTT. Protein sequence: CASSVGRGTANTEAFF. The rearrangement uses TRBV5-1 and TRBJ1-1; D is uncertain. The germline V gene encodes CDR1 SGHRS and CDR2 YFSETQ. The V end was cut by 4 bases, the J end by 2 bases, with 18 bases between. This CDR3 has 16 amino acids.

This chain connects TRBV25-1 to TRBJ1-2; 9 bases align to TRBD1. The CDR3 has 16 residues. Germline CDR1 MGHDK, CDR2 SYGVNS. Trimming took 3 bases from V and 4 from J; bases not matched to a gene: 9. CDR3 nucleotides: TGTGCCAGCAGTGATGCCGGGACAGGGACCATCTATGGCTACACCTTC. Translation: CASSDAGTGTIYGYTF.

The J gene is TRBJ2-3, the V gene TRBV19; TRBD2 might be the D (5 bases). The CDR3 runs 13 residues. CDR1 is LNHDA, CDR2 SQIVND, per germline (reference sequence). V was trimmed by 3 bases and J by 6 bases, leaving 10 bases between them. This CDR3 is CASSIRTGDTQYF. The CDR3 DNA sequence: TGTGCCAGTAGTATCCGGACGGGGGATACGCAGTATTTT.

Only a few counts were recorded for this clone. The V call is TRBV10-3, the J call TRBJ2-5, with 9 bases that match TRBD2. Germline lookup yields CDR1 ENHRY and CDR2 SYGVKD. The CDR3 length is 13 residues. V shed 7 bases, J shed 3 bases, and the junction held 3 bases outside the gene matches. The CDR3 bases are TGTGCCATCACTGCGGGGGGGAAAGAGACCCAGTACTTC. This gives the protein CAITAGGKETQYF.

The J gene is TRBJ2-2, the V gene TRBV2; D gene ambiguous. V was cut by 6 bases and J by 6 bases, with 11 bases left in between. Germline V CDR1 and CDR2: SNHLY, FYNNEI. This CDR3 spans 13 amino acids. The CDR3 here is CASRRDFPGELFF. CDR3 DNA: TGTGCCAGCAGAAGGGATTTTCCCGGGGAGCTGTTTTTT.

This chain uses TRBV7-9 with TRBJ2-2, with a weak D call TRBD2 (5 bases). In germline, CDR1 is SEHNR, CDR2 FQNEAQ (reference sequence). This CDR3 has 15 amino acids. CDR3 protein: CADQWAAGNTGELFF. The CDR3 nucleotides read TGTGCAGATCAGTGGGCGGCGGGTAACACCGGGGAGCTGTTTTTT.

This clone was observed a few times. The rearrangement links TRBV27 to TRBJ2-1, with D maybe TRBD2 (6 bases). CDR3 length equals 16 residues. Germline V gene lookup returns CDR1 MNHEY and CDR2 SMNVEV (reference sequence). V lost 2 bases to trimming and J lost 5 bases, with 16 bases between them. The CDR3 reads CASSLPTSRDHNEQFF. The CDR3 coding sequence is TGTGCCAGCAGTTTACCTACTAGCAGGGATCACAATGAGCAGTTCTTC.

CDR3 coding DNA: TGTGCCAGTAGTCCGGACAGGGACTCTGGCTACACCTTC. This gives the protein CASSPDRDSGYTF. The V and J genes are TRBV19 and TRBJ1-2, with TRBD1 identical over 8 bases. Germline V gene lookup returns CDR1 LNHDA and CDR2 SQIVND (reference sequence). CDR3 length: 13 residues. V lost 5 bases, J lost 7 bases, and 6 bases stayed unmatched.

The table lists this clone with a few counts. The chain joins TRBV28 to TRBJ2-7; 8 bases fit TRBD1. Germline values: CDR1 MDHEN, CDR2 SYDVKM. CDR3 length: 15 amino acids. V was clipped by 4 bases and J by 5 bases; unmatched bases: 10. DNA of the CDR3: TGTGCCAGCAGTTCTGGACAGGGTAAGGGAAACGAGCAGTACTTC. This encodes CASSSGQGKGNEQYF.